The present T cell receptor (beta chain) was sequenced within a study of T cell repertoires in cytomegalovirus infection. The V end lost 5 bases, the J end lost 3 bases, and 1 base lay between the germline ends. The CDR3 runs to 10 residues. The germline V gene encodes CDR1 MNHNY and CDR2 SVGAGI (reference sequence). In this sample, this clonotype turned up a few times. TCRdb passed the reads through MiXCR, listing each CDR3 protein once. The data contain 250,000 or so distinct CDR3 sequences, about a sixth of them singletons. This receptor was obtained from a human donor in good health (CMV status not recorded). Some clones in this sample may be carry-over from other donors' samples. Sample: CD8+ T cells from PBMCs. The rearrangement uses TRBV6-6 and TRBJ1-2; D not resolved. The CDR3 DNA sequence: TGTGCCAGCAGTGACTATGGCTACACCTTC. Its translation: CASSDYGYTF.